This TCR beta chain is from a study of beta chain features in type 1 diabetes. Expressed TCRB transcripts were sequenced after all isolated RNA was converted to cDNA. Produced via immunoSEQ multiplex PCR; TCRdb's table is partial and in-frame only. The table has about 620,000 clones, around a sixth seen once; the top ten hold approximately 0.087%. This clone turned up a few times. Its antigen is not identified. The sample holds other DNA sequences that translate to the same CDR3. Stem cell-like memory, regulatory, central memory and naive CD4+ cells were sorted via CD45RO/CCR7/CD25/CD127/CD95/CD27. Sorted populations were all over 95% pure. Study-level findings and limits: Patients and controls would be equally affected if PCR favored shorter templates. Significant though moderate, a shortening of TCRB CDR3s appeared in all four CD4+ subsets of Type 1 diabetes patients.

The sequenced sample consisted of naive CD4+ T cells from blood. The TCR was taken from a man aged 18 to 30 in good health.

CDR3 nucleotides: TGCGCCAGCAGCCCCCCGCAGGGGTATGGCTACACCTTC. Translation: CASSPPQGYGYTF. The V and J genes are TRBV5-1 and TRBJ1-2, with TRBD1 as a possible D gene (6 bases). The CDR3 has 13 amino acids. Per germline, CDR1 SGHRS and CDR2 YFSETQ. Trimming took 4 bases from V and 5 from J, leaving 12 bases between them.